This entry features one T cell receptor (beta chain) sequence. The sample originates from a study of blood T cell repertoires in COVID-19. Study overall: Acute and convalescent COVID-19 samples came from the United States, Italy and Spain. In each case, the material was cDNA or gDNA derived from T cells, B-cell-depleted T cells, or PBMCs.

Authors' processing steps: Amplification with reference gene primers provided the estimates of nucleated cell counts. The protocol was immunoSEQ multiplex PCR, while the TCRdb copy is restricted to in-frame clones and leaves out a portion. V and J calls and clone size are copied from that table; D and trimming were computed from the DNA. Here the sample spans hundreds of thousands of clones, around nine tenths being singletons. This CDR3 comprises 13 residues. Germline CDR1 and CDR2: KGHSH and LQKENI. V lost 1 base and J lost 5, with 6 bases in between. This chain uses TRBV18 with TRBJ1-5; D unresolved. What was sequenced was peripheral blood. This clonotype was obtained from a woman aged 30 to 39 with acute or convalescent COVID-19. The CDR3 loop reads CASSPRQHQPQHF. The CDR3 nucleotides are TGTGCCAGCTCACCACGGCAACATCAGCCCCAGCATTTT.